These 11 T cell receptor beta chains were sequenced from one sample in a study of vaccination effects on CD4 cells after COVID-19. Within the ViraFEST assay, antigen-specific CD4+ T cells underwent expansion with viral peptide pools prior to sequencing. With roughly 9 days of culture completed, CD4+ T cells were isolated. The study found no prior SARS-CoV-2 infection in the vaccine recipients, who tested negative for nucleocapsid antibodies. Generated by immunoSEQ multiplex PCR, the TCRdb table keeps only in-frame clones and is missing some. The profile shows 55,000 to 75,000 clones, around 69% of them singletons. These receptors are not linked to any known antigen. The source was CD4+ T cells from PBMCs cultured with HCoV-NL63 spike peptides, collected before COVID-19 vaccination. These receptors came from a human donor who received a COVID-19 vaccine.

This sequence joins TRBV30 and TRBJ1-2; possible D gene TRBD1, 6 bases. The germline V gene has CDR1 GTSNPN and CDR2 SVGIG (reference sequence). V was shortened by 0 bases and J by 3 bases, with 14 bases between the two germline ends. This CDR3 spans 15 amino acids. The CDR3 sequence: CAWSVGWGLDYGYTF. The CDR3, as DNA: TGTGCCTGGAGTGTCGGTTGGGGGCTTGACTATGGCTACACCTTC.

This clone was recorded a few times. The V and J genes are TRBV19 and TRBJ1-5, with D possibly being TRBD1 (6 bases). This CDR3 comprises 16 residues. CDR1 is LNHDA, CDR2 SQIVND, per germline (reference sequence). V was trimmed by 4 bases and J by 0 bases, leaving 13 bases between them. The DNA of the CDR3 is TGTGCCAGTAGTACCTACAGGGACATTAGCAATCAGCCCCAGCATTTT. This encodes CASSTYRDISNQPQHF. Drawing the rest from reference TRBV19 and TRBJ1-5, the complete variable domain is DGGITQSPKYLFRKEGQNVTLSCEQNLNHDAMYWYRQDPGQGLRLIYYSQIVNDFQKGDIAEGYSVSREKKESFPLTVTSAQKNPTAFYLCASSTYRDISNQPQHFGDGTRLSIL.

The CDR3: CSALYKGGGELFF. CDR3 sequence (DNA): TGCAGCGCCCTTTATAAGGGAGGGGGCGAGCTGTTTTTT. The chain is built from TRBV29-1 and TRBJ1-4, with TRBD1 identical over 7 bases. The CDR3 covers 13 residues. Germline V lookup: CDR1 SQVTM, CDR2 ANQGSEA. With V trimmed by 7 bases and J by 14 bases, 16 bases remained unmatched.

V gene TRBV11-2 combines with J gene TRBJ2-1; 7 bases line up with TRBD1. The V gene's germline CDR1 is SGHAT and CDR2 FQNNGV. The CDR3 totals 13 residues. The trim removed 1 base at V and 9 bases at J, leaving 3 bases unmatched. CDR3 in DNA: TGTGCCAGCAGCTTAGTCGGGACAGTTGAGCAGTTCTTC. This codes for CASSLVGTVEQFF.

This chain connects TRBV25-1 to TRBJ1-2; D not resolved. The germline gives CDR1 MGHDK, CDR2 SYGVNS. The CDR3 runs 13 residues. V was cut by 6 bases and J by 4 bases, with 12 bases left in between. CDR3 loop: CASRGLTTYGYTF. CDR3 DNA sequence: TGTGCCAGCAGGGGCCTTACCACCTATGGCTACACCTTC.

The rearrangement uses TRBV11-2 and TRBJ1-5; a possible D gene is TRBD1 (6 bases). Germline loops: CDR1 SGHAT, CDR2 FQNNGV. The length of the CDR3 is 15 residues. V was pared by 1 base and J by 7 bases, with 14 bases between. CDR3 in amino acids: CASSLVGGPWQPQHF. The CDR3 DNA sequence: TGTGCCAGCAGCTTAGTTGGGGGGCCATGGCAGCCCCAGCATTTT.

The gene calls are TRBV20-1 and TRBJ1-4; the D is unclear. Trimming stripped 3 bases from V and 5 bases from J, with 4 bases between. CDR1 and CDR2 from the germline V gene are DFQATT and SNEGSKA (reference sequence). This CDR3 spans 11 amino acids. CDR3 in amino acids: CSASTNEKLFF. The DNA of the CDR3 is TGCAGTGCTAGCACCAATGAAAAACTGTTTTTT.

The chain is built from TRBV5-1 and TRBJ2-1; the D gene is possibly TRBD1 (5 bases). Trimming removed 4 bases at V and 3 bases at J, with 11 bases between. Per germline, CDR1 SGHRS and CDR2 YFSETQ. The CDR3 has 14 amino acids. The CDR3 region has the DNA TGCGCCAGCAGCGAGACAGCTCTCTACAATGAGCAGTTCTTC. Its protein is CASSETALYNEQFF.

The chain joins TRBV7-7 to TRBJ2-5, with no clear D. The CDR3 consists of 13 residues. V lost 5 bases to trimming and J lost 5 bases, with 12 bases between them. Germline CDR1 reads SSHAT; CDR2 reads FNYEAQ (reference sequence). The DNA of the CDR3 is TGTGCCAGCAGCCTCGACATGGCGGAGACCCAGTACTTC. Translation: CASSLDMAETQYF.

This clone has more than one count but fewer than ten. This chain uses TRBV6-2 or TRBV6-3 with TRBJ1-1; a possible D gene is TRBD1 (5 bases). Germline lookup yields CDR1 MNHEY and CDR2 SVGEGT. V was clipped by 2 bases and J by 6 bases, with 10 bases between them. There are 13 residues in the CDR3. In nucleotides, the CDR3 is TGTGCCAGCAGTTACGGTCAAGGGGCTGAAGCTTTCTTT. Protein: CASSYGQGAEAFF.

The rearrangement joins TRBV7-2 to TRBJ2-2, with 7 bases lining up with TRBD1. Looked up from germline, CDR1 is SGHTA and CDR2 is FQGNSA. Trimming took 6 bases from V and 2 from J; bases not matched to a gene: 3. CDR3 length equals 14 residues. The CDR3 spells CASSRDSNTGELFF. CDR3 DNA: TGTGCCAGCAGTCGGGACAGCAACACCGGGGAGCTGTTTTTT.